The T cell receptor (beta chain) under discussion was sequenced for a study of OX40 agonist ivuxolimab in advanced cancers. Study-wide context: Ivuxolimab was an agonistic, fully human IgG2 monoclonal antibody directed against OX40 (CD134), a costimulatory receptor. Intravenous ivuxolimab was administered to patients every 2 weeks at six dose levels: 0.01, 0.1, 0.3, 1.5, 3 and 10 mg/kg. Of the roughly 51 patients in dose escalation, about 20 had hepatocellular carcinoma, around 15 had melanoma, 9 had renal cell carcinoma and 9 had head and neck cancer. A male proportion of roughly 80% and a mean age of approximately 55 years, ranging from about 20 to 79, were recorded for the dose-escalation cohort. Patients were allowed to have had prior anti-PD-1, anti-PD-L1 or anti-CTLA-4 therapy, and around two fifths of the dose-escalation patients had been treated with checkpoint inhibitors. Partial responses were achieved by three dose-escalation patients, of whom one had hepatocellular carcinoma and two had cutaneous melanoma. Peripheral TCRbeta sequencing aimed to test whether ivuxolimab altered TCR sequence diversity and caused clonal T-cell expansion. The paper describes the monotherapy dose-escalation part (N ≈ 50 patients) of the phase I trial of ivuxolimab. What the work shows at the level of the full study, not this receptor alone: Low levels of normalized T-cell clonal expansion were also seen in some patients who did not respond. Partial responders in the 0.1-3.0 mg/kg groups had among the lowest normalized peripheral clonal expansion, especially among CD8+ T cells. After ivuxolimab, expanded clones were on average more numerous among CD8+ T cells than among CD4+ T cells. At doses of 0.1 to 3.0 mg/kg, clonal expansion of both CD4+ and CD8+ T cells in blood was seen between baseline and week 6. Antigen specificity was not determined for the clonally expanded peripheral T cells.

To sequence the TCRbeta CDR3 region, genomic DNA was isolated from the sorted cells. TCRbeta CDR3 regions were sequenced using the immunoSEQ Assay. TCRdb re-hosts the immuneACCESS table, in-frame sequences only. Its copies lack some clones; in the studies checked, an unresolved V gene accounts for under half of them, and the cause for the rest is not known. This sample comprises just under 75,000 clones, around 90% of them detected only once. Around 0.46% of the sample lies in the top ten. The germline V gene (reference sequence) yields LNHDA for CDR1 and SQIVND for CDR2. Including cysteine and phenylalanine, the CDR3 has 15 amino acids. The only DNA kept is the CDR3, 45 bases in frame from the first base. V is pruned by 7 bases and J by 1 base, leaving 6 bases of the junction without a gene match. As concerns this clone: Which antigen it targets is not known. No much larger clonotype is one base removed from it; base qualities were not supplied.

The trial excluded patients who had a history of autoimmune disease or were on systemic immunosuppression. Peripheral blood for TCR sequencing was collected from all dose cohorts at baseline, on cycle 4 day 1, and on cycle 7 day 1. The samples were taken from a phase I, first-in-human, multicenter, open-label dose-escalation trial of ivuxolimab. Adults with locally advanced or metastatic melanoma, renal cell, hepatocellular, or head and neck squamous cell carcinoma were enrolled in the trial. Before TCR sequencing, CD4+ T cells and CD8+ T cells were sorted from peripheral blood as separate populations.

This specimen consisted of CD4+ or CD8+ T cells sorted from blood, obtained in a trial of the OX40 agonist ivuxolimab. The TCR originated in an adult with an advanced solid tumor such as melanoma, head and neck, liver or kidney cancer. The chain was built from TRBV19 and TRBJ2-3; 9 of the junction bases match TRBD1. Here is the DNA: TGTGCCAGTATTTCACAGGGGGCTGGCACAGATACGCAGTATTTT. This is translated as CASISQGAGTDTQYF.